The next 32 T cell receptor beta chains were all read from a single sample in a study of cytomegalovirus exposure and HLA in healthy donors. Sequenced by immunoSEQ multiplex PCR; TCRdb stores in-frame clones only, minus some. This sample has around 150,000 clones, with approximately 82% found just once. The material sequenced was PBMCs. These receptors all stem from a man aged 25 to 45 in good health and CMV-seropositive.

The genes are TRBV6-5 and TRBJ2-7; 7 bases are shared with TRBD2. V gave up 6 bases and J gave up 3 bases; unmatched junction bases: 11. The CDR3 runs 15 residues. Germline V lookup: CDR1 MNHEY, CDR2 SVGAGI. CDR3 in DNA: TGTGCCAGCAGACCCCCCGGAGCGGGAAACTACGAGCAGTACTTC. This translates into CASRPPGAGNYEQYF.

The chain links TRBV7-2 to TRBJ2-3; tentatively, D is TRBD2 (6 bases). Per germline, CDR1 SGHTA and CDR2 FQGNSA. V lost 4 bases and J lost 10, with 18 bases in between. This CDR3 spans 14 amino acids. CDR3 DNA sequence: TGTGCCAGCAGCTCCGGGGGTTGGAGGGAAGCGCAGTATTTT. It translates to CASSSGGWREAQYF.

The chain uses TRBV6-1 and TRBJ2-3; 10 nucleotides line up with TRBD2. This CDR3 is built from 14 residues. The germline CDR1 and CDR2 sequences are MNHNS and SASEGT. With V trimmed by 6 bases and J by 4 bases, 4 bases remained unmatched. CDR3 amino acids: CASRVAGGPDTQYF. In DNA form, the CDR3 reads TGTGCCAGCAGGGTAGCGGGAGGCCCAGATACGCAGTATTTT.

In DNA form, the CDR3 reads TGTGCCAGCAGCTTATCAGGGATCGAGCAGTACTTC. This encodes CASSLSGIEQYF. V gene TRBV11-2 combines with J gene TRBJ2-7; D might be TRBD1 (5 bases). Between the trimmed V and J ends, which lost 2 bases and 6 bases, there was a span of 8 bases. This CDR3 region has 12 residues. From germline, CDR1 is SGHAT and CDR2 FQNNGV.

This clone appeared once. The chain employs TRBV9 and TRBJ2-2; weak D call: TRBD1 (6 bases). CDR3 length: 18 residues. Germline V gene lookup returns CDR1 SGDLS and CDR2 YYNGEE. Trimming pared 4 bases from V and 1 base from J, leaving 20 bases between. CDR3 sequence (DNA): TGTGCCAGCAGCTTCACGGGACAACAAGTACTGAACACCGGGGAGCTGTTTTTT. It specifies CASSFTGQQVLNTGELFF.

There are a few counts of this clone. J is TRBJ2-1 and V is TRBV4-2; D uncertain. V lost 2 bases to trimming and J lost 5 bases, with 7 bases between them. Germline CDR1 LGHNA, CDR2 YNFKEQ. The CDR3 extends over 13 amino acids. CDR3 sequence: CASSQIGDNEQFF. CDR3 nucleotides: TGTGCCAGCAGCCAAATCGGAGACAATGAGCAGTTCTTC.

The V and J genes are TRBV18 and TRBJ1-2, with D maybe TRBD1 (5 bases). The germline V gene encodes CDR1 KGHSH and CDR2 LQKENI. The CDR3 is made up of 14 amino acids. Trimming left V 3 bases short and J 2 bases short, with 10 bases between. The CDR3 sequence: CASSPQEGNYGYTF. The CDR3 region has the DNA TGTGCCAGCTCACCCCAGGAGGGGAACTATGGCTACACCTTC.

The chain joins TRBV7-2 to TRBJ2-5, with D tentatively TRBD2 (6 bases). CDR1 SGHTA and CDR2 FQGNSA come from the germline V gene. The CDR3 consists of 16 residues. V dropped 5 bases and J dropped 5 bases, with 21 bases sitting between them. The CDR3 DNA reads as TGTGCCAGCAGCCCCTCGGTGGCCCGGGGGTTGGAGACCCAGTACTTC. As protein: CASSPSVARGLETQYF.

V gene TRBV6-1 combines with J gene TRBJ1-5, with D uncertain. V was clipped by 5 bases and J by 3 bases, with 5 bases between them. This CDR3 has 12 residues. CDR1 is MNHNS, CDR2 SASEGT, per germline. As DNA, the CDR3 is TGTGCCAGCAGTCCCCTCAATCAGCCCCAGCATTTT. Translated, it gives CASSPLNQPQHF.

This clone came up once. The V call is TRBV5-4, the J call TRBJ2-7; 15 bases are a match to TRBD2. CDR3 length equals 16 residues. Germline-derived CDR1 and CDR2 are SGHNT and YYREEE (reference sequence). With 0 bases clipped from V and 3 bases from J, the junction kept 1 base outside the gene matches. The CDR3 is CASSLGGLAGGYEQYF. CDR3 sequence (DNA): TGTGCCAGCAGCTTGGGGGGACTAGCGGGGGGCTACGAGCAGTACTTC.

The chain uses TRBV5-1 and TRBJ1-1; 7 bases are shared with TRBD1. J lost 0 bases, V lost 0 bases, and 8 bases had no gene match. Germline loops: CDR1 SGHRS, CDR2 YFSETQ. The CDR3 is 17 amino acids. The CDR3 region is CASSLGHSTGLNTEAFF. Written as DNA, the CDR3 is TGCGCCAGCAGCTTGGGGCACTCGACAGGGTTGAACACTGAAGCTTTCTTT. Full variable domain (outside the CDR3, taken from reference TRBV5-1 and TRBJ1-1): KAGVTQTPRYLIKTRGQQVTLSCSPISGHRSVSWYQQTPGQGLQFLFEYFSETQRNKGNFPGRFSGRQFSNSRSEMNVSTLELGDSALYLCASSLGHSTGLNTEAFFGQGTRLTVV.

The gene calls are TRBV9 and TRBJ1-4; 9 nucleotides align to TRBD1. The V segment lost 3 bases and the J segment 6 bases; nucleotides outside the gene matches: 6. Germline CDR1 is SGDLS and CDR2 is YYNGEE. The CDR3 runs to 15 residues. The CDR3 loop reads CASSGRQGVYEKLFF. The CDR3 DNA sequence: TGTGCCAGCAGCGGAAGACAGGGGGTTTATGAAAAACTGTTTTTT.

V and J are TRBV5-1 and TRBJ2-1; TRBD1 aligns across 7 bases. CDR3 length equals 17 residues. From germline, CDR1 is SGHRS and CDR2 YFSETQ. Germline trimming cut 5 bases from V and 5 bases from J; bases unmatched to any gene: 16. The CDR3 sequence is CASSQQGMGFIDNEQFF. The CDR3 nucleotides read TGCGCCAGCAGTCAACAGGGGATGGGGTTTATCGACAATGAGCAGTTCTTC. The full variable domain, rest sourced from reference TRBV5-1 and TRBJ2-1, is KAGVTQTPRYLIKTRGQQVTLSCSPISGHRSVSWYQQTPGQGLQFLFEYFSETQRNKGNFPGRFSGRQFSNSRSEMNVSTLELGDSALYLCASSQQGMGFIDNEQFFGPGTRLTVL.

The chain has TRBV10-3 and TRBJ2-5, with TRBD1 as a possible D gene (5 bases). Trimming stripped 3 bases from V and 4 bases from J, with 12 bases between. The germline CDR1 and CDR2 sequences are ENHRY and SYGVKD. The CDR3 has 14 amino acids. CDR3: CAISDRGWRETQYF. Here the CDR3 DNA reads TGTGCCATCAGTGATAGGGGATGGAGAGAGACCCAGTACTTC.

This chain connects TRBV5-4 to TRBJ2-2; 7 nucleotides agree with TRBD2. V shed 4 bases, J shed 1 base, and the junction held 1 base outside the gene matches. The germline CDR1 and CDR2 sequences are SGHNT and YYREEE (reference sequence). The CDR3 is made up of 14 amino acids. CDR3 loop: CASSPGGNTGELFF. The CDR3 region has the DNA TGTGCCAGCAGCCCGGGGGGGAACACCGGGGAGCTGTTTTTT. Combining the CDR3 with reference TRBV5-4 and TRBJ2-2 gives the whole variable domain ETGVTQSPTHLIKTRGQQVTLRCSSQSGHNTVSWYQQALGQGPQFIFQYYREEENGRGNFPPRFSGLQFPNYSSELNVNALELDDSALYLCASSPGGNTGELFFGEGSRLTVL.

This chain connects TRBV4-3 to TRBJ2-7; weak D call: TRBD1 (6 bases). V lost 3 bases and J lost 3, with 15 bases in between. CDR3 size: 15 residues. Germline lookup yields CDR1 LGHNA and CDR2 YSLEER. CDR3 sequence (DNA): TGCGCCAGCAGCCAGCAAATGGGGGCCGGCTACGAGCAGTACTTC. Its protein is CASSQQMGAGYEQYF.

There are a few counts of this clone. V and J are TRBV7-8 and TRBJ2-1, with TRBD2 identical over 13 bases. The CDR3 contains 16 residues. Germline CDR1 is SGHVS and CDR2 is FQNEAQ. Trimming cost V 2 bases and J 7 bases; bases outside gene matches: 5. The CDR3 loop is CASSLTSGGAWNEQFF. DNA for the CDR3: TGTGCCAGCAGCTTAACTAGCGGGGGGGCCTGGAATGAGCAGTTCTTC.

The chain is built from TRBV28 and TRBJ2-7; 9 positions match TRBD1. V was clipped by 5 bases and J by 5 bases; unmatched bases: 10. Per the germline V gene, CDR1 is MDHEN and CDR2 is SYDVKM. CDR3 length: 15 residues. The CDR3 DNA sequence: TGTGCCAGCAGTAGTTTCGGGACAGGGCGCCACGAGCAGTACTTC. Translation: CASSSFGTGRHEQYF.

This clone was seen a single time. The rearrangement joins TRBV9 to TRBJ1-4; no clear D. This CDR3 has 15 amino acids. Germline-derived CDR1 and CDR2 are SGDLS and YYNGEE. V gave up 0 bases and J gave up 5 bases, with 11 bases separating them. The CDR3 protein is CASSVGRGSNEKLFF. CDR3 coding DNA: TGTGCCAGCAGCGTAGGGCGGGGTTCAAATGAAAAACTGTTTTTT.

This clone was seen just once. The V call is TRBV9, the J call TRBJ2-1; D perhaps matches TRBD2 (6 bases). Germline V gives CDR1 SGDLS, CDR2 YYNGEE. The CDR3 has 15 amino acids. V lost 2 bases to trimming and J lost 7 bases, with 16 bases between them. The CDR3 reads CASSVRLGWLNEQFF. In DNA, the CDR3 is TGTGCCAGCAGCGTCCGACTAGGGTGGCTGAATGAGCAGTTCTTC.

This clone was picked up a small number of times. V gene TRBV2 combines with J gene TRBJ1-5, with TRBD1 matching 12 bases. The CDR3 is made up of 15 amino acids. The V gene's germline CDR1 is SNHLY and CDR2 FYNNEI. With 8 bases clipped from V and 5 bases from J, the junction kept 7 bases outside the gene matches. CDR3 amino acids: CASQRGTGGHQPQHF. CDR3 DNA: TGTGCCAGCCAAAGAGGGACAGGGGGCCATCAGCCCCAGCATTTT.

The gene calls are TRBV25-1 and TRBJ1-1, with D perhaps TRBD1 (6 bases). This CDR3 comprises 13 residues. V dropped 4 bases and J dropped 7 bases, with 13 bases sitting between them. CDR1 and CDR2 (germline): MGHDK, SYGVNS. As DNA, the CDR3 is TGTGCCAGCAGTGTACAGGGACGGGGTGAAGCTTTCTTT. Protein sequence: CASSVQGRGEAFF.

The chain combines TRBV10-1 with TRBJ1-5, with 8 positions matching TRBD1. Trimming removed 4 bases from V and 3 bases from J; junction bases left unmatched: 8. The CDR3 spans 16 residues. Germline V CDR1 and CDR2: WNHNN, SYGVQD (reference sequence). The CDR3 nucleotides read TGCGCCAGCAGTGTGGGCCCGACAGGGGACAATCAGCCCCAGCATTTT. Its translation: CASSVGPTGDNQPQHF.

CDR3 in amino acids: CASSFGERTEAFF. The CDR3 DNA is TGTGCCAGCAGCTTTGGGGAGCGAACTGAAGCTTTCTTT. J is TRBJ1-1 and V is TRBV5-4; D uncertain. The CDR3 covers 13 residues. Germline CDR1 reads SGHNT; CDR2 reads YYREEE (reference sequence). Trimming shortened V by 2 bases and J by 5 bases, and 10 bases separated the two germline ends.

Concerning this clone: Its ends do not fully match the called genes, so a read error is possible. This chain connects TRBV10-1 to TRBJ2-2; D gene unclear. This CDR3 has 14 residues. From germline, CDR1 is WNHNN and CDR2 SYGVQD (reference sequence). The CDR3 protein is CASNEHLYTGELFF. CDR3 in DNA: TGCGCCAGCAATGAGCATCTATACACCGGGGAGCTGTTTTTT.

The V gene is TRBV5-4, the J gene TRBJ1-2; D not resolved. The CDR3 length is 13 residues. V was shortened by 7 bases and J by 5 bases, with 15 bases between the two germline ends. The germline gives CDR1 SGHNT, CDR2 YYREEE (reference sequence). This CDR3 is CASAVGPGYGYTF. CDR3 in DNA: TGTGCCAGCGCCGTAGGGCCGGGGTATGGCTACACCTTC.

Only a few counts were recorded for this clone. The sample contains more than one DNA sequence encoding this CDR3. The V and J genes are TRBV20-1 and TRBJ1-1; D remains unclear. Per germline, CDR1 DFQATT and CDR2 SNEGSKA (reference sequence). The CDR3 has 11 amino acids. V lost 2 bases to trimming and J lost 2 bases, with 3 bases between them. CDR3 DNA: TGCAGTGCTAGACAAAACACTGAAGCTTTCTTT. Translated: CSARQNTEAFF.

V is TRBV6-1 and J is TRBJ2-1; 8 bases match TRBD1. Germline V gene lookup returns CDR1 MNHNS and CDR2 SASEGT. The CDR3 contains 17 residues. V shed 2 bases, J shed 4 bases, and the junction held 10 bases outside the gene matches. The CDR3 loop reads CASSETPGQGGYNEQFF. CDR3 in DNA: TGTGCCAGCAGTGAAACTCCCGGACAGGGAGGTTACAATGAGCAGTTCTTC.

V usage is TRBV2 and J usage is TRBJ2-6; the D gene is possibly TRBD2 (5 bases). This CDR3 is 17 amino acids long. The germline CDR1 and CDR2 sequences are SNHLY and FYNNEI. V lost 4 bases and J lost 2, with 15 bases in between. The CDR3 region has the DNA TGTGCCAGCAGTGGGTGGAGGACCACCACTGGGGCCAACGTCCTGACTTTC. As protein: CASSGWRTTTGANVLTF.

This chain links TRBV6-5 with TRBJ2-7; TRBD2 might be the D (5 bases). Germline lookup yields CDR1 MNHEY and CDR2 SVGAGI. The CDR3 length is 13 residues. V was pared by 7 bases and J by 3 bases, with 13 bases between. CDR3 amino acids: CASTVRGSYEQYF. The CDR3, as DNA: TGTGCCAGCACGGTTCGGGGAAGCTACGAGCAGTACTTC.

In its sample, this clone was seen a few times. V is TRBV27 and J is TRBJ2-1; 10 nucleotides match TRBD2. Trimming cost V 0 bases and J 6 bases; bases outside gene matches: 2. This CDR3 is 15 amino acids long. Germline V gene data show CDR1 as MNHEY and CDR2 as SMNVEV (reference sequence). CDR3: CASSLSTSGPNEQFF. CDR3 nucleotides: TGTGCCAGCAGTTTATCGACTAGCGGGCCCAATGAGCAGTTCTTC.

The sample holds a few counts of this clone. The chain couples TRBV5-1 to TRBJ2-3; a weak D match, TRBD1 (5 bases). Trimming shortened V by 3 bases and J by 0 bases, and 14 bases separated the two germline ends. Germline assignment: CDR1 SGHRS and CDR2 YFSETQ. The CDR3 extends over 16 amino acids. DNA for the CDR3: TGCGCCAGCAGCTGGCATAGGGGTACTAGCACAGATACGCAGTATTTT. Translation gives CASSWHRGTSTDTQYF.